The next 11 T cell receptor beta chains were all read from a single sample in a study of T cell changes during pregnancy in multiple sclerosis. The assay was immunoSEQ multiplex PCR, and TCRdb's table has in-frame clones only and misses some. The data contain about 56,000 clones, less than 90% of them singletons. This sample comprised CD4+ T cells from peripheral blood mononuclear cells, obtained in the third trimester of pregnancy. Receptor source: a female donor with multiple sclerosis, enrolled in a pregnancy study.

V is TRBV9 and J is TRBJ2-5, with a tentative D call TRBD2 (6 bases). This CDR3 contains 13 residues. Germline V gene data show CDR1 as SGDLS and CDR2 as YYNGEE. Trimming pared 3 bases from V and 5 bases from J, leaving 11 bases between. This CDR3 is CASSETSLETQYF. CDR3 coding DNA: TGTGCCAGCAGCGAAACTAGCTTGGAGACCCAGTACTTC.

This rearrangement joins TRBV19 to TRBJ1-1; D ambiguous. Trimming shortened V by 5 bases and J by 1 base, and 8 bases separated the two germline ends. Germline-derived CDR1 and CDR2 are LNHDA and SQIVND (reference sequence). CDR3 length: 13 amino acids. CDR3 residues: CASSVGPNTEAFF. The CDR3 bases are TGTGCCAGTAGTGTGGGCCCGAACACTGAAGCTTTCTTT.

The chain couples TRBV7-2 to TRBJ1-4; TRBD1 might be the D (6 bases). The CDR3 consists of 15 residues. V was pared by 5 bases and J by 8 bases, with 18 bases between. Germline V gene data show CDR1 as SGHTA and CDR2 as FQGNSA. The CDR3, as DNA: TGTGCCAGCAGCCTTAATGTACAGGGTGGCGAAAAACTGTTTTTT. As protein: CASSLNVQGGEKLFF.

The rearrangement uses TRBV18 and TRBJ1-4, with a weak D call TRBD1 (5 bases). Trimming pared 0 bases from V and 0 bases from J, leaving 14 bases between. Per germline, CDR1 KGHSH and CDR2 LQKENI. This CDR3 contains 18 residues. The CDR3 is CASSPPGLKAATNEKLFF. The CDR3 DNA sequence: TGTGCCAGCTCACCACCGGGGCTTAAAGCTGCAACTAATGAAAAACTGTTTTTT.

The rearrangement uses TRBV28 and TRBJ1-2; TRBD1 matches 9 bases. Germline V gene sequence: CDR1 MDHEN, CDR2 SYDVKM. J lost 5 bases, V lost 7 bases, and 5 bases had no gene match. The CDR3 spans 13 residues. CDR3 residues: CASTQGAEYGYTF. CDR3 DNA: TGTGCCAGCACACAGGGGGCCGAATATGGCTACACCTTC.

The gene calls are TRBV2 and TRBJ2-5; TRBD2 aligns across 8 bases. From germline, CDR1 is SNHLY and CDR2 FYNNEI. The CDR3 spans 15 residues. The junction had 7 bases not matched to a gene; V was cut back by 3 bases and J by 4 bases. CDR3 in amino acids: CASSELSSGLETQYF. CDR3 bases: TGTGCCAGCAGTGAGCTTTCTAGCGGGCTAGAGACCCAGTACTTC.

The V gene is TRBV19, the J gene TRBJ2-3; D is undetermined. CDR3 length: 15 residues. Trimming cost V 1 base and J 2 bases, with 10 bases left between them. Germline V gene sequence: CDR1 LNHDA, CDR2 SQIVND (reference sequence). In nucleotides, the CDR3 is TGTGCCAGTAGTATAGGGAGTGGCCCCACAGATACGCAGTATTTT. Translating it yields CASSIGSGPTDTQYF.

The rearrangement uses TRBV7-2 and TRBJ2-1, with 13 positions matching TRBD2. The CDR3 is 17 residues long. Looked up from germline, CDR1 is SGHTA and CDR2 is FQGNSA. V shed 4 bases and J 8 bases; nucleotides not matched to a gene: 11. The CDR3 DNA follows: TGTGCCAGCAGCTCTCGACTAGCGGGGGGCTCAAGGGATGAGCAGTTCTTC. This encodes CASSSRLAGGSRDEQFF.

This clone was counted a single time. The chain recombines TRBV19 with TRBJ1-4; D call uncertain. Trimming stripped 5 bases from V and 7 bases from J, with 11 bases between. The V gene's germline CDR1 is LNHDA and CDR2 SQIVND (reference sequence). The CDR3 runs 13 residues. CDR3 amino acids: CASSSSQSEKLFF. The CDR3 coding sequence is TGTGCCAGTAGTTCCTCACAGTCTGAAAAACTGTTTTTT. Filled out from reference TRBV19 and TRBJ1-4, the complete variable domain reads DGGITQSPKYLFRKEGQNVTLSCEQNLNHDAMYWYRQDPGQGLRLIYYSQIVNDFQKGDIAEGYSVSREKKESFPLTVTSAQKNPTAFYLCASSSSQSEKLFFGSGTQLSVL.

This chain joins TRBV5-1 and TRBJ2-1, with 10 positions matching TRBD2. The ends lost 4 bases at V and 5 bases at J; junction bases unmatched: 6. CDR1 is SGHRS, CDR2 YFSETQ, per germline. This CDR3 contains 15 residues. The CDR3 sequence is CASSTLAGQNNEQFF. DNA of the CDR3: TGCGCCAGCAGCACACTAGCGGGGCAAAACAATGAGCAGTTCTTC.

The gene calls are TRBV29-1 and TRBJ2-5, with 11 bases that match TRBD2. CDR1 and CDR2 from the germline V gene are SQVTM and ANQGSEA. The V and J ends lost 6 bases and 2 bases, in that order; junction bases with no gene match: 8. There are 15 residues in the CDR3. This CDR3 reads CSVGKGTSGQETQYF. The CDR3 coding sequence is TGCAGCGTGGGAAAGGGGACTAGCGGACAAGAGACCCAGTACTTC.